The 32 T cell receptor beta chains in this list originate from one sample, sequenced in a study of shared clonotypes between healthy human individuals. Clones were read by immunoSEQ multiplex PCR, and TCRdb kept only the in-frame ones, dropping some. Altogether 1.6 million or so clones are present, around 97% being singletons, with the ten largest covering 1% to 1.5%. The material sequenced was naive CD4+ T cells sorted from blood. Indicated subset: CD45RA+ positively selected. The origin of the receptors is a man aged 25 to 45 in good health.

This sequence joins TRBV5-4 and TRBJ2-5; 7 positions match TRBD2. Looked up from germline, CDR1 is SGHNT and CDR2 is YYREEE (reference sequence). Trimming at V came to 0 bases and at J to 5 bases, leaving 7 bases not matched to a gene. The CDR3 sequence is 15 residues long. The CDR3 nucleotides read TGTGCCAGCAGCTTGGGGGGGGAGGGCCTCGAGACCCAGTACTTC. This encodes CASSLGGEGLETQYF.

The genes are TRBV2 and TRBJ2-5; TRBD2 agrees at 8 bases. Germline V lookup: CDR1 SNHLY, CDR2 FYNNEI. The V gene end was trimmed by 1 base and the J gene end by 5 bases; junction bases not matched to a gene: 15. The CDR3 length is 18 residues. For the CDR3, the DNA is TGTGCCAGCAGTGAAGGAGGTCTAGCGGGCCTACAACGGGAGACCCAGTACTTC. It is translated as CASSEGGLAGLQRETQYF. The variable domain in full, with the rest retrieved from reference TRBV2 and TRBJ2-5, is EPEVTQTPSHQVTQMGQEVILRCVPISNHLYFYWYRQILGQKVEFLVSFYNNEISEKSEIFDDQFSVERPDGSNFTLKIRSTKLEDSAMYFCASSEGGLAGLQRETQYFGPGTRLLVL.

The rearrangement links TRBV10-3 to TRBJ2-1; TRBD1 is a possible D gene (5 bases). CDR1 and CDR2 from the germline V gene are ENHRY and SYGVKD. V lost 7 bases to trimming and J lost 5 bases, with 12 bases between them. This CDR3 is built from 13 residues. The CDR3 DNA reads as TGTGCCATCAAGTATGGGGCCGACAATGAGCAGTTCTTC. Protein sequence: CAIKYGADNEQFF.

This clone appeared a few times. This chain joins TRBV28 and TRBJ2-1, with TRBD1 matching over 9 bases. Germline-derived CDR1 and CDR2 are MDHEN and SYDVKM. Trimming cost V 5 bases and J 8 bases; bases outside gene matches: 7. This CDR3 has 14 amino acids. The CDR3 loop is CASSVTGGGDEQFF. The CDR3, as DNA: TGTGCCAGCAGTGTTACAGGGGGCGGAGATGAGCAGTTCTTC.

This chain joins TRBV5-1 and TRBJ1-2, with unresolved D. CDR3 length: 12 amino acids. Per the germline V gene, CDR1 is SGHRS and CDR2 is YFSETQ. The V and J ends lost 0 bases and 8 bases respectively, with 8 bases between them. CDR3 sequence reads: CASSLGGHGYTF. The CDR3 DNA follows: TGCGCCAGCAGCTTGGGGGGTCACGGCTACACCTTC.

V gene TRBV15 combines with J gene TRBJ1-1; D gene ambiguous. V was clipped by 0 bases and J by 6 bases, with 20 bases between them. From germline, CDR1 is LNHNV and CDR2 YYDKDF (reference sequence). The CDR3 has 17 residues. The CDR3 loop reads CATSRDAVVTPEAEAFF. Written as DNA, the CDR3 is TGTGCCACCAGCAGAGATGCCGTGGTGACCCCTGAGGCTGAAGCTTTCTTT.

The chain joins TRBV5-4 to TRBJ1-1, with TRBD1 identical over 8 bases. The V segment lost 4 bases and the J segment 3 bases; nucleotides outside the gene matches: 8. CDR1 is SGHNT and CDR2 is YYREEE in the germline V gene (reference sequence). The CDR3 totals 15 residues. The CDR3 spells CASSAKTGADTEAFF. The CDR3 DNA is TGTGCCAGCAGCGCTAAGACAGGGGCCGACACTGAAGCTTTCTTT. Using reference TRBV5-4 and TRBJ1-1 for the parts outside the CDR3, the full variable domain is ETGVTQSPTHLIKTRGQQVTLRCSSQSGHNTVSWYQQALGQGPQFIFQYYREEENGRGNFPPRFSGLQFPNYSSELNVNALELDDSALYLCASSAKTGADTEAFFGQGTRLTVV.

This chain links TRBV30 with TRBJ2-3; D ambiguous. This CDR3 is 19 amino acids long. Per germline, CDR1 GTSNPN and CDR2 SVGIG (reference sequence). Trimming removed 0 bases at V and 4 bases at J, with 26 bases between. The CDR3 DNA is TGTGCCTGGAGTGTAATCCGGACCCTCGGCCGTGGCCTGCCAGATACGCAGTATTTT. It is translated as CAWSVIRTLGRGLPDTQYF.

The chain uses TRBV29-1 and TRBJ1-2; tentative D call: TRBD1 (6 bases). Per germline, CDR1 SQVTM and CDR2 ANQGSEA. Trimming left V 6 bases short and J 4 bases short, with 12 bases between. The length of the CDR3 is 12 residues. The CDR3 protein is CSVEDSFYGYTF. DNA of the CDR3: TGCAGCGTAGAGGACAGCTTCTATGGCTACACCTTC. Together with reference TRBV29-1 and TRBJ1-2, the CDR3 gives the full variable domain: SAVISQKPSRDICQRGTSLTIQCQVDSQVTMMFWYRQQPGQSLTLIATANQGSEATYESGFVIDKFPISRPNLTFSTLTVSNMSPEDSSIYLCSVEDSFYGYTFGSGTRLTVV.

The rearrangement uses TRBV5-1 and TRBJ2-5; TRBD1 matches at 7 bases. Germline V CDR1 and CDR2: SGHRS, YFSETQ. This CDR3 is 16 amino acids long. The V and J ends lost 0 bases and 7 bases, in that order; junction bases with no gene match: 12. The CDR3 nucleotides read TGCGCCAGCAGCTTGGCCCCGGGACAGATCGGGCTGACCCAGTACTTC. Protein sequence: CASSLAPGQIGLTQYF.

Turning to this clone: This same CDR3 is encoded by further DNA sequences in the sample. The V call is TRBV18, the J call TRBJ2-1; 8 bases are shared with TRBD2. This CDR3 comprises 16 residues. CDR1 KGHSH and CDR2 LQKENI come from the germline V gene. Trimming at V came to 0 bases and at J to 4 bases, leaving 5 bases not matched to a gene. CDR3 in amino acids: CASSPPGTSLYNEQFF. The CDR3 DNA follows: TGTGCCAGCTCACCACCCGGGACTAGTTTGTACAATGAGCAGTTCTTC.

The J gene is TRBJ2-5, the V gene TRBV6-6; a weak D match, TRBD1 (5 bases). Between the trimmed V and J ends, which lost 0 bases and 4 bases, there was a span of 15 bases. Germline loops: CDR1 MNHNY, CDR2 SVGAGI (reference sequence). The CDR3 sequence is 16 residues long. CDR3 coding DNA: TGTGCCAGCAGTTACTCCGGACATGGGGTGTCAGAGACCCAGTACTTC. Encoded protein: CASSYSGHGVSETQYF.

This chain connects TRBV5-6 to TRBJ2-1; a weak D match, TRBD2 (5 bases). The CDR3 is made up of 15 amino acids. V lost 7 bases to trimming and J lost 5 bases, with 19 bases between them. Germline CDR1 is SGHDT and CDR2 is YYEEEE. The DNA for the CDR3 is TGTGCCAGCTCCTTGAGGGCTATTCGTAACAATGAGCAGTTCTTC. Translating it yields CASSLRAIRNNEQFF.

This clone was observed a single time. Distinct nucleotide sequences in the sample also encode this CDR3. The chain recombines TRBV18 with TRBJ2-1, with 13 bases aligning to TRBD2. The CDR3 sequence is 15 residues long. Germline loops: CDR1 KGHSH, CDR2 LQKENI. Trimming took 0 bases from V and 7 from J; bases not matched to a gene: 0. In DNA form, the CDR3 reads TGTGCCAGCTCACCACCGGGACTAGCGGGGAATGAGCAGTTCTTC. It codes for CASSPPGLAGNEQFF.

This chain joins TRBV7-9 and TRBJ2-7; TRBD1 agrees at 7 bases. The CDR3 contains 14 residues. Germline lookup yields CDR1 SEHNR and CDR2 FQNEAQ (reference sequence). V was clipped by 5 bases and J by 2 bases; unmatched bases: 6. This CDR3 reads CASSASGTAYEQYF. CDR3 nucleotides: TGTGCCAGCAGCGCCTCCGGGACAGCCTACGAGCAGTACTTC. The full variable domain, its missing parts supplied by reference TRBV7-9 and TRBJ2-7, is DTGVSQNPRHKITKRGQNVTFRCDPISEHNRLYWYRQTLGQGPEFLTYFQNEAQLEKSRLLSDRFSAERPKGSFSTLEIQRTEQGDSAMYLCASSASGTAYEQYFGPGTRLTVT.

The chain is built from TRBV11-1 and TRBJ2-1; 12 nucleotides align to TRBD2. Per germline, CDR1 SGHAT and CDR2 FQDESV (reference sequence). This CDR3 contains 17 residues. The V gene end was trimmed by 1 base and the J gene end by 5 bases; junction bases not matched to a gene: 6. The CDR3 here is CASSLERGLAGNNEQFF. CDR3 nucleotide sequence: TGTGCCAGCAGCTTAGAAAGAGGACTAGCGGGAAACAATGAGCAGTTCTTC.

The V and J genes are TRBV5-1 and TRBJ2-1, with D perhaps matching TRBD2 (7 bases). The V gene lost 4 bases and the J gene lost 0 bases, with 11 bases spanning the gap. Germline CDR1 reads SGHRS; CDR2 reads YFSETQ. This CDR3 has 15 residues. The CDR3 region is CASSEGGPSYNEQFF. CDR3 in DNA: TGCGCCAGCAGCGAGGGGGGGCCCTCCTACAATGAGCAGTTCTTC.

The rearrangement uses TRBV29-1 and TRBJ2-3, with D unclear. Trimming shortened V by 7 bases and J by 0 bases, and 14 bases separated the two germline ends. The length of the CDR3 is 14 residues. The germline V gene encodes CDR1 SQVTM and CDR2 ANQGSEA. The CDR3 bases are TGCAGCGCTCATCCACGATCTAGCACAGATACGCAGTATTTT. This sequence encodes CSAHPRSSTDTQYF.

The gene calls are TRBV18 and TRBJ2-1; D might be TRBD2 (5 bases). In germline, CDR1 is KGHSH, CDR2 LQKENI. The CDR3 is made up of 15 amino acids. The germline V and J ends were trimmed by 2 bases and 1 base, with 9 bases remaining between them. Here the CDR3 DNA reads TGTGCCAGCTCACCAAGCGAGGGTTCCTACAATGAGCAGTTCTTC. This translates into CASSPSEGSYNEQFF.

The chain is built from TRBV28 and TRBJ1-1, with 9 bases identical to TRBD1. The junction had 2 bases not matched to a gene; V was cut back by 4 bases and J by 5 bases. There are 13 residues in the CDR3. CDR1 and CDR2 (germline): MDHEN, SYDVKM. This chain's CDR3 is CASSYRGRTEAFF. CDR3 nucleotide sequence: TGTGCCAGCAGTTACAGGGGGCGGACTGAAGCTTTCTTT.

This clone has a single count. This chain links TRBV7-2 with TRBJ2-4; D ambiguous. CDR1 SGHTA and CDR2 FQGNSA come from the germline V gene. The CDR3 consists of 15 residues. Trimming left V 3 bases short and J 0 bases short, with 9 bases between. The chain's CDR3 is CASSFWTLAKNIQYF. As DNA, the CDR3 is TGTGCCAGCAGCTTCTGGACGCTAGCCAAAAACATTCAGTACTTC.

The chain recombines TRBV5-1 with TRBJ1-2; D may be TRBD1 (5 bases). Germline CDR1 reads SGHRS; CDR2 reads YFSETQ. The CDR3 has 13 amino acids. Trimming took off 7 bases at V and 2 bases at J, with 12 bases between the two ends. In DNA form, the CDR3 reads TGCGCCAGCGGCAGGGATCAGAACTATGGCTACACCTTC. This translates into CASGRDQNYGYTF.

The genes are TRBV11-3 and TRBJ2-1, with TRBD2 matching 11 bases. This CDR3 has 16 amino acids. V lost 5 bases, J lost 7 bases, and 10 bases stayed unmatched. CDR1 is SGHNT, CDR2 YENEEA, per germline. CDR3 coding DNA: TGTGCCAGCAGCGGTAGCGGGAGGGCCGGGGGGAATGAGCAGTTCTTC. Translated: CASSGSGRAGGNEQFF.

V and J are TRBV18 and TRBJ2-5; D call uncertain. Trimming took 5 bases from V and 5 from J, leaving 12 bases between them. The germline V gene encodes CDR1 KGHSH and CDR2 LQKENI. The CDR3 sequence is 13 residues long. The CDR3 loop reads CASSARGGETQYF. As DNA, the CDR3 is TGTGCCAGCTCAGCAAGAGGTGGTGAGACCCAGTACTTC.

Concerning this clone: This CDR3 is also generated by other DNA sequences in the sample. The rearrangement joins TRBV11-2 to TRBJ2-7, with no clear D. The germline V gene has CDR1 SGHAT and CDR2 FQNNGV. With 3 bases removed from V and 7 bases from J, the gap between germline ends came to 13 bases. The CDR3 is 13 residues long. CDR3: CASSLDPGREQYF. The CDR3 DNA reads as TGTGCCAGCAGCTTGGATCCTGGGCGAGAGCAGTACTTC.

This chain connects TRBV9 to TRBJ1-2; tentative D call: TRBD1 (5 bases). This CDR3 contains 16 residues. The ends were cut back, 4 bases at V and 0 bases at J, with 16 bases in the middle. Germline CDR1 reads SGDLS; CDR2 reads YYNGEE. In DNA form, the CDR3 reads TGTGCCAGCAGCTCCCATCAGGGACGAGCTAACTATGGCTACACCTTC. Its translation is CASSSHQGRANYGYTF.

This chain links TRBV10-1 with TRBJ2-7; 7 positions agree with TRBD1. J was trimmed by 4 bases and V by 0 bases; bases with no gene match: 6. This CDR3 has 15 amino acids. Germline loops: CDR1 WNHNN, CDR2 SYGVQD (reference sequence). DNA of the CDR3: TGCGCCAGCAGTGAGTCTCGACAGGGTGGTTACGAGCAGTACTTC. Translation: CASSESRQGGYEQYF.

The chain combines TRBV21-1 with TRBJ2-7; TRBD2 is taken as the D call from the table, unchecked against the DNA. TRBV21-1 is a pseudogene segment. The CDR3 contains 16 residues. This CDR3 is CASSKGRPYLRYEQYF. CDR3 nucleotide sequence: TGTGCCAGCAGCAAAGGGCGGCCCTACCTCCGCTACGAGCAGTACTTC.

This clone has just one count. The rearrangement uses TRBV5-6 and TRBJ2-1; 8 bases align to TRBD2. This CDR3 has 14 residues. Looked up from germline, CDR1 is SGHDT and CDR2 is YYEEEE. Trimming cost V 5 bases and J 6 bases; bases outside gene matches: 7. DNA of the CDR3: TGTGCCAGCAGTCCGGGACTAGTGATCAATGAGCAGTTCTTC. Its translation is CASSPGLVINEQFF.

The chain couples TRBV10-1 to TRBJ2-4; D is uncertain. Trimming stripped 0 bases from V and 2 bases from J, with 8 bases between. The germline gives CDR1 WNHNN, CDR2 SYGVQD (reference sequence). CDR3 size: 15 residues. The chain's CDR3 is CASSESGATKNIQYF. The CDR3 DNA is TGCGCCAGCAGTGAGTCCGGAGCCACCAAAAACATTCAGTACTTC.

The chain carries TRBV19 and TRBJ1-5, with D unresolved. V gave up 4 bases and J gave up 0 bases, with 10 bases separating them. The germline V gene has CDR1 LNHDA and CDR2 SQIVND (reference sequence). The CDR3 has 15 amino acids. The CDR3 DNA reads TGTGCCAGTAGTAGACGAACCAATAGCAATCAGCCCCAGCATTTT. Protein product: CASSRRTNSNQPQHF.

This sequence joins TRBV6-5 and TRBJ2-7; 11 bases are shared with TRBD1. This CDR3 spans 15 amino acids. V trimming: 6 bases; J trimming: 10 bases; junction bases outside the gene matches: 14. The germline V gene has CDR1 MNHEY and CDR2 SVGAGI. The CDR3 DNA sequence: TGTGCCAGCAGCTGGGGGGGGGACAGGGGGTTTCCCCAGTACTTC. Its protein is CASSWGGDRGFPQYF.